Listed here is a single T cell receptor (beta chain). Assay used: immunoSEQ multiplex PCR; TCRdb lists only in-frame clones, some missing. This sample has roughly 660,000 clones, with approximately 87% found just once. The entry originates in a study of shared T cell receptors in the human thymus. The sample was also linked to a second study, of human thymus T cells. From that paper: Corrective heart surgery yielded resections, and these provided the thymus tissue.

The receptor comes from a boy less than two years old with a congenital heart defect. Sequencing input: thymocytes.

The CDR3 region has the DNA TGTGCCAGCAGTCTGGGAGCGGGAGGGTACGAGCAGTACTTC. Its translation: CASSLGAGGYEQYF. The J gene is TRBJ2-7, the V gene TRBV27, with 10 positions matching TRBD2. The CDR3 length is 14 residues. V gave up 5 bases and J gave up 4 bases; unmatched junction bases: 5. Per germline, CDR1 MNHEY and CDR2 SMNVEV (reference sequence).